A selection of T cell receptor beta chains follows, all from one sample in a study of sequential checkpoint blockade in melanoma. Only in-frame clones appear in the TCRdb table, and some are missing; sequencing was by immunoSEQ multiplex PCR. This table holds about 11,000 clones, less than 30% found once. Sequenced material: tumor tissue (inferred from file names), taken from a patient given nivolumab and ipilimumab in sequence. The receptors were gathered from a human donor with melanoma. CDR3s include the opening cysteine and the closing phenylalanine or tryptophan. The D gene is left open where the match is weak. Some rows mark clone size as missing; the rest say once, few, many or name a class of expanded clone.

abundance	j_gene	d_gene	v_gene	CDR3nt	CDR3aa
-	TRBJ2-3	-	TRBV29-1	TGCAGCGTTGTGGCGGGGGCCACAGATACGCAGTATTTT	CSVVAGATDTQYF
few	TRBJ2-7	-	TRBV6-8	TGTGCCAGCTCGATGCAAGGAGCCTTCGACTACTACGAGCAGTACTTC	CASSMQGAFDYYEQYF
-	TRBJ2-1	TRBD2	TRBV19	TGTGCCAGTAGTATAGATAGCGGGGCGGGGAATGAGCAGTTCTTC	CASSIDSGAGNEQFF
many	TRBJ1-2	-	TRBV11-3	TGTGCCAGCAGCTTGGGGGGCGCGTGGTATGGCTACACCTTC	CASSLGGAWYGYTF
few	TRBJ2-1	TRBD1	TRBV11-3	TGTGCCAGCAGTCCTCGAGGACAGGGAGTTTATGAGCAGTTCTTC	CASSPRGQGVYEQFF
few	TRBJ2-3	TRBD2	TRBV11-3	TGTGCCAGCAGCTCCTGGGGTAGCGGGGGGGCAGATACGCAGTATTTT	CASSSWGSGGADTQYF
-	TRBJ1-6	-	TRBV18	TGTGCCAGCTCACCACAGGCAGCTTGGGGTAATTCACCCCTCCACTTT	CASSPQAAWGNSPLHF
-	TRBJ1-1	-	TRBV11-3	TGTGCCAGCAGCTTAGGGTCGCAGGGCACTGAAGCTTTCTTT	CASSLGSQGTEAFF
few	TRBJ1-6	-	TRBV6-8	TGTGCCAGCAGACGAGCAGGGGCGAGCTCCTATAATTCACCCCTCCACTTT	CASRRAGASSYNSPLHF
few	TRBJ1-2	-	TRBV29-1	TGCAGCGTTGATTTGGCAGGGTCTAACTATGGCTACACCTTC	CSVDLAGSNYGYTF
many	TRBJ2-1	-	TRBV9	TGTGCCAGCAGCGTAGCTGTTTCAGGCAATGAGCAGTTCTTC	CASSVAVSGNEQFF
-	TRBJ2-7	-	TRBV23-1	TGCGCCAGCAGGGGGAACAGGTCCTACGAGCAGTACTTC	CASRGNRSYEQYF
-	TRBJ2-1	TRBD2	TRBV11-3	TGTGCCAGCAGCTCCTTAGCGGGGAATTACAATGAGCAGTTCTTC	CASSSLAGNYNEQFF
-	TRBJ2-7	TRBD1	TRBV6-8	TGTGCCAGCAGTCTGAGGACAGGGGATTCCTACGAGCAGTACTTC	CASSLRTGDSYEQYF
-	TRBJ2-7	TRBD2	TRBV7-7	TGTGCCAGCAGACCGACTAGCGGGGGGCCGTACTCCTACGAGCAGTACTTC	CASRPTSGGPYSYEQYF
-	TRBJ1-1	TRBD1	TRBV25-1	TGTGCCAGCAGTCCAGGGGGATGGACTGAAGCTTTCTTT	CASSPGGWTEAFF
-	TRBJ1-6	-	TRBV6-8	TGTGCCAGCAGCCGGCAGTCGACGGGGAATTCACCCCTCCACTTT	CASSRQSTGNSPLHF
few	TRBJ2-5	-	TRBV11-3	TGTGCCAGCAGCTTATCCCGGGACCATGGGACCCAGTACTTC	CASSLSRDHGTQYF
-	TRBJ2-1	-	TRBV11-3	TGTGCCAGCAGTAAATATACAGTGGGGTTAAATGAGCAGTTCTTC	CASSKYTVGLNEQFF
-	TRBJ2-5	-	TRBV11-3	TGTGCCAGCAGCCCCATCGGGGTGACTGAGACCCAGTACTTC	CASSPIGVTETQYF
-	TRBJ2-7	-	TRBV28	TGTGCCAGCAGTTCCGTTGAGGGCCGAACCTACGAGCAGTACTTC	CASSSVEGRTYEQYF
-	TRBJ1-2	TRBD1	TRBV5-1	TGCGCCAGCAGCTTACTGGAAGGGGGCGGTGGCTACACCTTC	CASSLLEGGGGYTF
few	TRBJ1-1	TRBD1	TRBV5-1	TGCGCCAGCAGCGCGGGGACAGGGAACACTGAAGCTTTCTTT	CASSAGTGNTEAFF
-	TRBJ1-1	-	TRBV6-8	TGTGCCAGCAATAGTATCCTGAACACTGAAGCTTTCTTT	CASNSILNTEAFF
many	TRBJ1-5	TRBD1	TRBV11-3	TGTGCCAGCACCCTCGGACAGGGCGGCAATCAGCCCCAGCATTTT	CASTLGQGGNQPQHF
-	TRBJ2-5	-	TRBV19	TGTGCCAGTAGTCCAAACATGGAGACCCAGTACTTC	CASSPNMETQYF
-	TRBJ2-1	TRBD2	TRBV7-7	TGTGCCAGCAGCCCCTACGGGCGGGGGGCCTACAATGAGCAGTTCTTC	CASSPYGRGAYNEQFF
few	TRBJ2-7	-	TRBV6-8	TGTGCCAGCAGTACGGACGTATCCCTTTACGAGCAGTACTTC	CASSTDVSLYEQYF
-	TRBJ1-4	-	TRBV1	TGCGCCAGCAGCCAAGATTTCAGGTTTGCAACTAATGAAAAACTGTTTTTT	CASSQDFRFATNEKLFF
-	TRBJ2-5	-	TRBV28	TGTGCCAGCAGTTTATGGATGGAGACCCAGTACTTC	CASSLWMETQYF
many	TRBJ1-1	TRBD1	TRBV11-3	TGTGCCAGCAGCCCCGGGACAGTCCTTATGAACACTGAAGCTTTCTTT	CASSPGTVLMNTEAFF
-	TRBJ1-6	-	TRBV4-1	TGCGCCAGCAGCTTGTGGGGTTCACCCCTCCACTTT	CASSLWGSPLHF
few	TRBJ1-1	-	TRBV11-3	TGTGCCAGCAGCCAAGCCAACCGGGGGACTGAAGCTTTCTTT	CASSQANRGTEAFF
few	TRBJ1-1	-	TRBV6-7	TGTGCCAGCAGAGAGGCGGGGCAAGCTTTCTTT	CASREAGQAFF